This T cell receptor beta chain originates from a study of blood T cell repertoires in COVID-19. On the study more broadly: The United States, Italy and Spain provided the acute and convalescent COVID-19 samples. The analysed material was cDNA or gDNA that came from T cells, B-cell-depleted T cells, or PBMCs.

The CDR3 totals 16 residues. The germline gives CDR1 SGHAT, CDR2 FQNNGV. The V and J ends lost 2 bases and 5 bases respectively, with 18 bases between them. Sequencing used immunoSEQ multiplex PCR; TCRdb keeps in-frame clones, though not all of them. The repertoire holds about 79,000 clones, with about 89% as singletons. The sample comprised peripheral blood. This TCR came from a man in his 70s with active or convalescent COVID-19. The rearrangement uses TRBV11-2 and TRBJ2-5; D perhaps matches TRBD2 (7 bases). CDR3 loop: CASSLLGGLGQETQYF. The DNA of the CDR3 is TGTGCCAGCAGCTTATTGGGGGGGCTAGGCCAGGAGACCCAGTACTTC.